The 3 T cell receptor beta chains below all came from one sample that was sequenced in a study of OX40 agonist ivuxolimab in advanced cancers. Libraries were made using the immunoSEQ multiplex PCR assay. Here the immuneACCESS table is served through TCRdb, limited to in-frame sequences with V and J called. Missing clones are a known gap in these copies; in checked studies unresolved V genes cover under half, and the rest lacks a known reason. Counted in this sample were roughly 70,000 clones; around 89% of them appeared once. The top ten constitute 0.67% of the sample. Sequencing used CD4+ or CD8+ T cells sorted from blood, obtained in a trial of the OX40 agonist ivuxolimab. These TCRs come from an adult with an advanced solid tumor such as melanoma, head and neck, liver or kidney cancer.

V usage is TRBV6-1 and J usage is TRBJ1-2, with D possibly TRBD1 on 6 matching bases. V lost 6 bases to trimming and J lost 4 bases, with 12 bases between them. CDR3 length: 13 amino acids. Germline V gene data show CDR1 as MNHNS and CDR2 as SASEGT. CDR3: CASSVTGGYGYTF. The DNA of the CDR3 is TGTGCCAGCAGCGTGACAGGAGGCTATGGCTACACCTTC.

V usage is TRBV10-3 and J usage is TRBJ2-7; 9 nucleotides match TRBD1. The V and J ends lost 6 bases and 3 bases, in that order; junction bases with no gene match: 6. The CDR3 covers 14 residues. CDR1 and CDR2 (germline): ENHRY, SYGVKD. The CDR3 protein is CAISLQGAFYEQYF. The CDR3 DNA sequence: TGTGCCATCAGCCTACAGGGGGCATTCTACGAGCAGTACTTC.

The chain has TRBV5-1 and TRBJ2-5; 7 bases agree with TRBD2. Per the germline V gene, CDR1 is SGHRS and CDR2 is YFSETQ. V lost 4 bases to trimming and J lost 5 bases; unmatched junction nucleotides: 17. The CDR3 extends over 17 amino acids. The CDR3 loop reads CASSIGTTVGEGETQYF. CDR3 DNA sequence: TGCGCCAGCAGCATCGGCACGACAGTGGGGGAGGGGGAGACCCAGTACTTC. Variable domain in full (rest from reference TRBV5-1 and TRBJ2-5): KAGVTQTPRYLIKTRGQQVTLSCSPISGHRSVSWYQQTPGQGLQFLFEYFSETQRNKGNFPGRFSGRQFSNSRSEMNVSTLELGDSALYLCASSIGTTVGEGETQYFGPGTRLLVL.